This T cell receptor beta chain emerged from a study of blood T cell repertoires in COVID-19. Across the whole study: Sample material is recorded as cDNA or gDNA derived from T cells, B-cell-depleted T cells, or PBMCs.

Per the original data handling: Amplification of reference gene primers was used by the study to estimate nucleated cell counts. Clones were read by immunoSEQ multiplex PCR, and TCRdb kept only the in-frame ones, dropping some. That table furnishes V, J and clone size, whereas the DNA furnished D and trimming. In the table there are more than 55,000 clones, roughly 80% of which are singletons. CDR1 is SGHTA and CDR2 is FQGNSA in the germline V gene. Trimming removed 1 base from V and 2 bases from J, with 12 bases in between. The CDR3 sequence is 16 residues long. Sequencing was carried out using peripheral blood. V and J are TRBV7-2 and TRBJ1-3, with D uncertain. This clonotype originated in a man older than 75 with active or convalescent COVID-19. CDR3 in amino acids: CASSLDSVFPGNTIYF. Here the CDR3 DNA reads TGTGCCAGCAGCTTAGATAGTGTCTTCCCTGGAAACACCATATATTTT. The whole variable domain, filled in from reference TRBV7-2 and TRBJ1-3, reads GAGVSQSPSNKVTEKGKDVELRCDPISGHTALYWYRQSLGQGLEFLIYFQGNSAPDKSGLPSDRFSAERTGGSVSTLTIQRTQQEDSAVYLCASSLDSVFPGNTIYFGEGSWLTVV.